The 3 T cell receptor beta chains below were found in one sample sequenced in a study of OX40 agonist ivuxolimab in advanced cancers. Sequenced by immunoSEQ multiplex PCR; TCRdb stores in-frame clones only, minus some. The data show 25,000 to 35,000 clones, 74% seen once. The source material was CD4+ or CD8+ T cells sorted from blood, sampled in a trial of the OX40 agonist ivuxolimab. Receptor source: an adult with an advanced solid tumor such as melanoma, head and neck, liver or kidney cancer.

The chain carries TRBV27 and TRBJ2-7; 7 bases match TRBD2. This CDR3 is built from 15 residues. Trimming cost V 2 bases and J 7 bases; bases outside gene matches: 11. The germline CDR1 and CDR2 sequences are MNHEY and SMNVEV (reference sequence). The CDR3 DNA follows: TGTGCCAGCAGTTTAGGGGGGGGTCTCATTCGGGAGCAGTACTTC. Translation: CASSLGGGLIREQYF.

The chain links TRBV28 to TRBJ1-2; D uncertain. Germline CDR1 and CDR2: MDHEN and SYDVKM. CDR3 size: 12 residues. V was cut by 5 bases and J by 4 bases, with 8 bases left in between. The CDR3 DNA reads TGTGCCAGCAGTCGGACGCCCTATGGCTACACCTTC. Its translation is CASSRTPYGYTF.

A note on this clone: Lacking the conserved final phenylalanine or tryptophan, this CDR3 likely reflects a read error. V gene TRBV28 combines with J gene TRBJ1-5, with D unresolved. The germline CDR1 and CDR2 sequences are MDHEN and SYDVKM. This CDR3 has 15 amino acids. Trimming removed 3 bases at V and 3 bases at J, with 12 bases between. CDR3 residues: CASSFRQTYNQPQHL. The CDR3 DNA sequence: TGTGCCAGCAGTTTCCGCCAGACGTACAATCAGCCCCAGCATCTT.